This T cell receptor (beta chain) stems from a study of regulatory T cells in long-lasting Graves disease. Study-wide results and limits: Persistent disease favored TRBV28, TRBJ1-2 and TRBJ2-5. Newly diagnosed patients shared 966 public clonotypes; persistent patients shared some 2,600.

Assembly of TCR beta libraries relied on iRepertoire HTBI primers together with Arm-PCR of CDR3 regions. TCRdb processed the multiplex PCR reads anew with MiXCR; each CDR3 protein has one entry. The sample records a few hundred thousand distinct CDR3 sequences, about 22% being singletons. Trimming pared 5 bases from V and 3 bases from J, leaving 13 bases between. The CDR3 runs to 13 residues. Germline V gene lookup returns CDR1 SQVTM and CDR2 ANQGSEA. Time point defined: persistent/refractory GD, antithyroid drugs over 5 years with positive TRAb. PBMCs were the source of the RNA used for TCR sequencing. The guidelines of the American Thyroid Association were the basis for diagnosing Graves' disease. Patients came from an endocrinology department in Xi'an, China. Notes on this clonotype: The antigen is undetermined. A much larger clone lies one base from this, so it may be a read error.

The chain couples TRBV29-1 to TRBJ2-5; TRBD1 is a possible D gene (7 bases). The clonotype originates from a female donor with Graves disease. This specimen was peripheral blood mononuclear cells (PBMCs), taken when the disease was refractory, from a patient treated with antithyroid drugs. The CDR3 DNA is TGCAGCGTTAACCCAGGGGGGAAAGAGACCCAGTACTTC. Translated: CSVNPGGKETQYF.